Sequencing of this T cell receptor beta chain was carried out in a study of CD8+CD57+ T cells in acquired aplastic anemia. At the level of the study: Isolated CD4+ and CD8+ cells, once sorted, yielded DNA averaging about 3.1 ug.

On this clonotype itself: The antigen is undetermined.

Profiling of TCR beta VDJ combinations and CDR3 sequences used genomic DNA as template. TCRdb redid the calling of the reads with MiXCR, one entry per CDR3 protein. This table has 260,000 or so distinct CDR3 sequences, approximately 80% appearing once. The sequenced patients had an expansion of CD8+CD57+ cells seen by flow cytometry. All participating patients were living with severe acquired aplastic anemia. The CDR3 has 15 amino acids. Germline V CDR1 and CDR2: SGHNT, YENEEA. Trimming took off 3 bases at V and 3 bases at J, with 13 bases between the two ends. General study points: In common between the patients and the controls were around 30 CD8+ CDR3 sequences.

The source of this sequence is a human donor with aplastic anemia. The sample taken for sequencing was sorted CD4+, CD8+, or CD8+CD57+ T cells (not recorded which) from PBMCs. The genes are TRBV11-3 and TRBJ2-3; possible D gene TRBD1, 6 bases. CDR3 in amino acids: CASSFDGTRTDTQYF. The DNA of the CDR3 is TGTGCCAGCAGCTTTGACGGGACAAGGACAGATACGCAGTATTTT.